This passage covers 19 T cell receptor beta chains from one sample sequenced in a study of blood T cell repertoires in COVID-19. Sequencing was performed with immunoSEQ multiplex PCR; in TCRdb, only in-frame clones are kept and a portion is missing. The table shows approximately 340,000 clones, with around four fifths occurring only once. Sequenced input: peripheral blood. The receptors shown here come from a man younger than 40 with active or convalescent COVID-19.

The rearrangement uses TRBV28 and TRBJ2-7, with D perhaps TRBD2 (7 bases). The length of the CDR3 is 14 residues. The V end was cut by 4 bases, the J end by 2 bases, with 12 bases between. Germline CDR1 and CDR2: MDHEN and SYDVKM. CDR3 amino acids: CASSSLGGAYEQYF. The CDR3 bases are TGTGCCAGCAGTTCCCTAGGGGGGGCCTACGAGCAGTACTTC.

The chain is built from TRBV7-2 and TRBJ2-2; D may be TRBD2 (6 bases). The germline CDR1 and CDR2 sequences are SGHTA and FQGNSA. V dropped 1 base and J dropped 5 bases, with 14 bases sitting between them. The length of the CDR3 is 16 residues. The CDR3 nucleotides are TGTGCCAGCAGCTTAGTGACGGGAGCTGATACCGGGGAGCTGTTTTTT. This codes for CASSLVTGADTGELFF.

This chain connects TRBV7-2 to TRBJ2-1; 10 bases fit TRBD1. V lost 7 bases, J lost 4 bases, and 4 bases stayed unmatched. Germline V CDR1 and CDR2: SGHTA, FQGNSA. This CDR3 is 14 amino acids long. The CDR3 reads CASTRTGGYNEQFF. DNA for the CDR3: TGTGCCAGCACACGGACAGGGGGTTACAATGAGCAGTTCTTC.

This chain links TRBV7-2 with TRBJ2-3; D perhaps matches TRBD2 (6 bases). Trimming removed 1 base at V and 1 base at J, with 15 bases between. The length of the CDR3 is 17 residues. Germline loops: CDR1 SGHTA, CDR2 FQGNSA. Here the CDR3 reads CASSLGGAGTGTDTQYF. The CDR3 nucleotides are TGTGCCAGCAGCTTAGGAGGGGCGGGGACTGGCACAGATACGCAGTATTTT.

This chain links TRBV6-5 with TRBJ1-1, with 8 bases aligning to TRBD1. The ends lost 0 bases at V and 5 bases at J; junction bases unmatched: 5. The CDR3 consists of 15 residues. The germline V gene encodes CDR1 MNHEY and CDR2 SVGAGI. CDR3 protein: CASSYSRDRKTEAFF. The CDR3 coding sequence is TGTGCCAGCAGTTACTCCCGGGACAGGAAGACTGAAGCTTTCTTT.

This chain connects TRBV6-5 to TRBJ1-5; 7 nucleotides line up with TRBD1. V shed 7 bases and J 7 bases; nucleotides not matched to a gene: 7. The germline CDR1 and CDR2 sequences are MNHEY and SVGAGI. This CDR3 spans 13 amino acids. CDR3 in amino acids: CASTPGGGQPQHF. Here the CDR3 DNA reads TGTGCCAGCACCCCAGGGGGTGGGCAGCCCCAGCATTTT.

The chain links TRBV5-4 to TRBJ2-1; D not resolved. The CDR3 consists of 12 residues. Germline V gene sequence: CDR1 SGHNT, CDR2 YYREEE (reference sequence). The V end lost 0 bases, the J end lost 7 bases, and 5 bases lay between the germline ends. The DNA for the CDR3 is TGTGCCAGCAGCTTGGACTGGAATGAGCAGTTCTTC. Translated: CASSLDWNEQFF.

The CDR3 nucleotides read TGCGCCAGCAGCGCCCCAAGCCTGGACGAGCAGTACTTC. The encoded protein is CASSAPSLDEQYF. This chain uses TRBV5-1 with TRBJ2-7, with D unclear. Trimming pared 4 bases from V and 5 bases from J, leaving 13 bases between. The CDR3 has 13 residues. Germline values: CDR1 SGHRS, CDR2 YFSETQ.

The chain couples TRBV6-2 or TRBV6-3 to TRBJ2-3, with D perhaps TRBD2 (6 bases). The germline V gene encodes CDR1 MNHEY and CDR2 SVGEGT. The V end lost 1 base, the J end lost 5 bases, and 13 bases lay between the germline ends. The CDR3 contains 15 residues. CDR3 residues: CASSYLLAPRDTQYF. The CDR3 DNA sequence: TGTGCCAGCAGTTACTTACTAGCACCTAGAGATACGCAGTATTTT.

The chain uses TRBV2 and TRBJ2-3; TRBD2 matches at 7 bases. The CDR3 has 14 amino acids. Germline CDR1 is SNHLY and CDR2 is FYNNEI. V lost 10 bases to trimming and J lost 4 bases; unmatched junction nucleotides: 11. CDR3 protein: CATTRGVIADTQYF. The CDR3 DNA follows: TGTGCCACCACCCGGGGGGTGATCGCAGATACGCAGTATTTT.

The V gene is TRBV12-3 or TRBV12-4, the J gene TRBJ1-1; D not certain. The germline V and J ends were trimmed by 2 bases and 10 bases, with 11 bases remaining between them. The CDR3 totals 12 residues. The CDR3 DNA is TGTGCCAGCAGTTTATACAATGGGCCAGCTTTCTTT. This sequence encodes CASSLYNGPAFF.

The chain recombines TRBV11-2 with TRBJ2-3; TRBD2 agrees at 7 bases. CDR1 SGHAT and CDR2 FQNNGV come from the germline V gene. There are 17 residues in the CDR3. Trimming cost V 5 bases and J 0 bases; bases outside gene matches: 11. CDR3 bases: TGTGCCAGCAGCCTCATTAGGGGCGGGGGTAGCACAGATACGCAGTATTTT. Its translation is CASSLIRGGGSTDTQYF.

The chain combines TRBV6-2 or TRBV6-3 with TRBJ2-7, with D unclear. V was cut by 2 bases and J by 7 bases, with 12 bases left in between. CDR1 and CDR2 from the germline V gene are MNHEY and SVGEGT. The CDR3 runs to 13 residues. The CDR3 DNA reads as TGTGCCAGCAGTTACGTGACCGGAGATGAGCAGTACTTC. Protein: CASSYVTGDEQYF.

V and J are TRBV29-1 and TRBJ2-7; no reliable D call. The germline gives CDR1 SQVTM, CDR2 ANQGSEA. The CDR3 has 13 residues. Trimming took off 6 bases at V and 4 bases at J, with 16 bases between the two ends. For the CDR3, the DNA is TGCAGCGTGTTGGTGCCACCGGTTTACGAGCAGTACTTC. Encoded protein: CSVLVPPVYEQYF.

This clone was recorded once. The rearrangement joins TRBV5-4 to TRBJ1-6; 11 positions agree with TRBD1. This CDR3 spans 15 amino acids. The germline V gene encodes CDR1 SGHNT and CDR2 YYREEE (reference sequence). Losses at the gene ends were 4 bases for V and 9 bases for J; bases not matched to a gene: 6. CDR3 sequence (DNA): TGTGCCAGCAGCGCTACCGGGACAGGGGGTTCACCCCTCCACTTT. Translated: CASSATGTGGSPLHF.

V is TRBV19 and J is TRBJ2-1, with D possibly matching TRBD1 (6 bases). The CDR3 loop spans 15 amino acids. Trimming removed 4 bases at V and 2 bases at J, with 12 bases between. CDR1 is LNHDA and CDR2 is SQIVND in the germline V gene (reference sequence). CDR3 in amino acids: CASSSNRQAYNEQFF. CDR3 coding DNA: TGTGCCAGTAGTAGCAATAGACAGGCCTACAATGAGCAGTTCTTC.

This clone turned up a few times. J is TRBJ1-1 and V is TRBV7-2; tentatively, D is TRBD1 (6 bases). This CDR3 region has 12 residues. Looked up from germline, CDR1 is SGHTA and CDR2 is FQGNSA. Trimming removed 1 base at V and 10 bases at J, with 10 bases between. CDR3 DNA sequence: TGTGCCAGCAGCTTAGAGACAGGAGGAGCTTTCTTT. Translating it yields CASSLETGGAFF.

The V gene is TRBV2, the J gene TRBJ1-2; weak D call: TRBD1 (6 bases). Trimming removed 0 bases at V and 5 bases at J, with 16 bases between. CDR1 and CDR2 from the germline V gene are SNHLY and FYNNEI. The CDR3 covers 16 residues. The DNA of the CDR3 is TGTGCCAGCAGTGAAGCGCTTCACAGGGAGCTTTATGGCTACACCTTC. Translated: CASSEALHRELYGYTF.

This rearrangement joins TRBV2 to TRBJ1-4; D is unresolved. The CDR3 extends over 14 amino acids. Trimming shortened V by 3 bases and J by 0 bases, and 5 bases separated the two germline ends. Germline values: CDR1 SNHLY, CDR2 FYNNEI. The CDR3 sequence: CASSESATNEKLFF. CDR3 in DNA: TGTGCCAGCAGTGAGAGTGCAACTAATGAAAAACTGTTTTTT.